This T cell receptor (beta chain) was retrieved from a study of T cell responses to AZD1222 COVID-19 vaccine. Across the study: Pooled in the analysis were second doses at about 4 or about 12 weeks.

The protocol was immunoSEQ multiplex PCR, while the TCRdb copy is restricted to in-frame clones and leaves out a portion. The table lists 150,000 to 200,000 clones, 85% to 95% of them singletons, with about 10% in the top ten. V was pared by 7 bases and J by 4 bases, with 8 bases between. The V gene's germline CDR1 is LGHDT and CDR2 YNNKEL (reference sequence). The CDR3 extends over 12 amino acids. Study results and limitations: A mostly white British donor set with more females was recruited, and clonal diversity was possibly underestimated. All repertoire sampling was performed exclusively after the peak T cell response.

Remarks on this clone: As yet, its antigen is unknown.

The chain joins TRBV3-1 (or the pseudogene TRBV3-2) to TRBJ2-1; weak D call: TRBD2 (6 bases). The origin of this receptor is an adult in good health. The specimen was peripheral blood, collected on day 0 of AZD1222 vaccination. The DNA for the CDR3 is TGTGCCAGCAAGGGACTTTACAATGAGCAGTTCTTC. Its protein product is CASKGLYNEQFF.